This entry concerns a single T cell receptor (beta chain). The data are from a study of cytomegalovirus exposure and HLA in healthy donors. The study ran its PCR with 60 Vbeta and 13 Jbeta primers. Sequencing was performed with immunoSEQ multiplex PCR; in TCRdb, only in-frame clones are kept and a portion is missing. Its table records 150,000 to 200,000 clones. Germline CDR1 SGHRS, CDR2 YFSETQ. CDR3 size: 18 residues. Sequenced material: PBMCs. The genes are TRBV5-1 and TRBJ2-5; 8 nucleotides match TRBD2. The J call is doubtful: the DNA matches TRBJ2-7 better. This TCR was sampled from a young woman in good health and CMV-seropositive. The CDR3 reads CASSLATWEKRGSDEQYF. CDR3 DNA sequence: TGCGCCAGCAGCTTGGCCACTTGGGAGAAGCGGGGGAGTGACGAGCAGTACTTC.